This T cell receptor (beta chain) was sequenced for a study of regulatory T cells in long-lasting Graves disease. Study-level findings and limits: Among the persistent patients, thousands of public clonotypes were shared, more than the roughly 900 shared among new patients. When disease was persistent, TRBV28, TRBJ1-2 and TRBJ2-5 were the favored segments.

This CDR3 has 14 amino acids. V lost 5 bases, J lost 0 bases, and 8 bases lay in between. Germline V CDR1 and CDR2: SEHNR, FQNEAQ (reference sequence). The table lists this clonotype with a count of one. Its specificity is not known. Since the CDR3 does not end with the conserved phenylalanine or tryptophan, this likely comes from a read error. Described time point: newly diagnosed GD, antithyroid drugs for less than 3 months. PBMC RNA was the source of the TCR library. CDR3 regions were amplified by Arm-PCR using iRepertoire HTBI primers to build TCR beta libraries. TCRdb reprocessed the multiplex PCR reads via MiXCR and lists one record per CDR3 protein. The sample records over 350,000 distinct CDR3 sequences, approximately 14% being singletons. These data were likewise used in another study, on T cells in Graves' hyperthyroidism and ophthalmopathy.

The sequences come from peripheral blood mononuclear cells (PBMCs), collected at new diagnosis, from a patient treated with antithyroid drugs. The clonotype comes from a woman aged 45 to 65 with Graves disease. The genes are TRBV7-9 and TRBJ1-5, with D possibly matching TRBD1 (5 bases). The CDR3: CASSVQDSNQPQHL. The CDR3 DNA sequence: TGTGCCAGCAGCGTACAGGATAGCAATCAGCCCCAGCATTTG.